This record covers a single TCR beta chain. This record comes from a study of T cells in localized non-small cell lung cancer. Here immunoSEQ multiplex PCR was the method, and the copy in TCRdb shows in-frame clones only, minus some. The sample holds about 19,000 clones, 80% to 95% seen once. This sample comprised peripheral blood, obtained before any cancer treatment. The sequence came from a male donor at least 60 years old with stage I squamous cell lung carcinoma.

The CDR3 sequence: CASSLTSYTTSGANVLTF. The CDR3 DNA reads TGTGCCAGCAGTTTGACTAGCTATACCACCTCTGGGGCCAACGTCCTGACTTTC. The chain recombines TRBV6-4 with TRBJ2-6; TRBD2 agrees at 7 bases. The CDR3 extends over 18 amino acids. Germline CDR1 and CDR2: MRHNA and SNTAGT. The V gene end was trimmed by 5 bases and the J gene end by 0 bases; junction bases not matched to a gene: 10.